Described below is a single T cell receptor beta chain sequence and its context. The antigen is unknown. Clones were read by immunoSEQ multiplex PCR, and TCRdb kept only the in-frame ones, dropping some. The sample includes 20,000 to 25,000 clones, roughly 85% of them seen just once. Germline values: CDR1 SGHTA, CDR2 FQGNSA. The CDR3 spans 15 residues. J gave up 5 bases and V 1 base, and 4 bases lay outside the gene matches. The entry originates in a study of T cells in narcolepsy. Study background: Enrolled donors included narcolepsy type 1 or type 2 patients and healthy controls.

Points from the study as a whole: No autoreactive T cell clone sequences appeared in some memory CD4+ repertoires. Same-patient CSF and blood CD4+ T cell clonotypes included HCRT-specific and TRIB2-specific autoreactive ones. Autoreactive clonotypes reportedly recurred in blood of same and different patients, not controls.

The chain couples TRBV7-2 to TRBJ2-1, with 8 bases that match TRBD2. Material for sequencing was CD45RA- memory CD4+ T cells from PBMCs. The receptor was derived from a human donor with narcolepsy. CDR3 DNA sequence: TGTGCCAGCAGCTTAGGGACTAGCCCGAACAATGAGCAGTTCTTC. It codes for CASSLGTSPNNEQFF.